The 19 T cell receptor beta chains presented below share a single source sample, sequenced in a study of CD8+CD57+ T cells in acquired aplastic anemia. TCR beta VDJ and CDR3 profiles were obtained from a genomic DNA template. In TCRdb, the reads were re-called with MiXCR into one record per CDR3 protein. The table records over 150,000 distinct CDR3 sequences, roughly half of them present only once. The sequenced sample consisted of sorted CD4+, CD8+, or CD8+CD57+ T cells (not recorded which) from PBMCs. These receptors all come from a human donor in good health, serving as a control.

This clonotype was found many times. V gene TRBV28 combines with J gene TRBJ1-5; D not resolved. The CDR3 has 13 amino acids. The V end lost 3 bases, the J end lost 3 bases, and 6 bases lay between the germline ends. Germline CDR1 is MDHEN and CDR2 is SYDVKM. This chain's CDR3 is CASSFRANQPQHF. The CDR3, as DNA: TGTGCCAGCAGTTTCCGAGCCAATCAGCCCCAGCATTTT.

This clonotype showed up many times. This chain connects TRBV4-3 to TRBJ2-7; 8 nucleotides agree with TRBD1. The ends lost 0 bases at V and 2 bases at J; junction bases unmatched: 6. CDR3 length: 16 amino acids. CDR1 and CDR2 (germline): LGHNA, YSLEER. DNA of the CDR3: TGCGCCAGCAGCCAAGAACCAGGCAGGGGGCCCTACGAGCAGTACTTC. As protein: CASSQEPGRGPYEQYF.

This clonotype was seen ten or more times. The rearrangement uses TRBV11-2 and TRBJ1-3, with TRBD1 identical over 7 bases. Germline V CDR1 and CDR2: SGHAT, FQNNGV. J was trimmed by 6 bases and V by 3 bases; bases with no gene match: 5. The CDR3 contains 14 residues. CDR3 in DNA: TGTGCCAGCAGCTTCCCAGGACAGGAAAACACCATATATTTT. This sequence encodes CASSFPGQENTIYF.

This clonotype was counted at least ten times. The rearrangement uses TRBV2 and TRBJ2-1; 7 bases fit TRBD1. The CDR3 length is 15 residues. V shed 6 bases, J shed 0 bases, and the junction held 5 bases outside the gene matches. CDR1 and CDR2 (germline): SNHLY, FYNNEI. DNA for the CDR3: TGTGCCAGCAGGGAACAGGGGATCTCCTACAATGAGCAGTTCTTC. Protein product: CASREQGISYNEQFF.

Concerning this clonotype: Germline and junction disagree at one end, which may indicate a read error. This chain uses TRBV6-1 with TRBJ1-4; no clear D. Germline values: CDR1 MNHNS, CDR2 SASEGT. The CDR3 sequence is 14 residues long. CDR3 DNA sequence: TGTGCCAGCGGTGAAATACCCGGGAGTGAAAAACTGTTTTTT. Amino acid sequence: CASGEIPGSEKLFF.

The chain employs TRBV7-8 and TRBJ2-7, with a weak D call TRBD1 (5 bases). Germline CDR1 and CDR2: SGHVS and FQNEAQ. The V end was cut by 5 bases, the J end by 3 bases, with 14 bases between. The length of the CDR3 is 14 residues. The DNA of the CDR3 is TGTGCCAGCAGCCTAAGGTCAGGGTGCTACGAGCAGTACTTC. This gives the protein CASSLRSGCYEQYF.

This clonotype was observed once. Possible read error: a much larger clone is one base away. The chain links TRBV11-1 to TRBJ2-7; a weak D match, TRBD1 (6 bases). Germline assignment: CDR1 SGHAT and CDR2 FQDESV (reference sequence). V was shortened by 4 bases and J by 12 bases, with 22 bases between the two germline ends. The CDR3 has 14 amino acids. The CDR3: CASSSAAMGTGRYF. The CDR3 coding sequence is TGTGCCAGCAGCTCAGCAGCTATGGGCACAGGGCGGTACTTC.

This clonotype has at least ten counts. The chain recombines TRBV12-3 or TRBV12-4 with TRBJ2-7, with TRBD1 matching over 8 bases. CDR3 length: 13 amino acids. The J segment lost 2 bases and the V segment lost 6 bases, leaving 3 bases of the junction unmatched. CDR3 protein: CASSTGGTYEQYF. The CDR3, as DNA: TGTGCCAGCAGCACAGGGGGTACCTACGAGCAGTACTTC.

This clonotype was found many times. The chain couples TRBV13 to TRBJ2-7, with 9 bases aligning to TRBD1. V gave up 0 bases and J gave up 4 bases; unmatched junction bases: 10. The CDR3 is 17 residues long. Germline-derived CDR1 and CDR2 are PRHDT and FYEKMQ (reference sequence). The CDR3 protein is CASSLGARDREPYEQYF. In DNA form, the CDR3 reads TGTGCCAGCAGCTTAGGGGCCCGGGACAGGGAACCTTACGAGCAGTACTTC. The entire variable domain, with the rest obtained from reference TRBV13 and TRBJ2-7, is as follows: AAGVIQSPRHLIKEKRETATLKCYPIPRHDTVYWYQQGPGQDPQFLISFYEKMQSDKGSIPDRFSAQQFSDYHSELNMSSLELGDSALYFCASSLGARDREPYEQYFGPGTRLTVT.

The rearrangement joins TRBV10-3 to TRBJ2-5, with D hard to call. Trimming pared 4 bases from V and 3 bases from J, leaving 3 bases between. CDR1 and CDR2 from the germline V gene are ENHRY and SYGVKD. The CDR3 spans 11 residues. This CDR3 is CAISVEETQYF. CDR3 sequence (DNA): TGTGCCATCAGTGTCGAAGAGACCCAGTACTTC.

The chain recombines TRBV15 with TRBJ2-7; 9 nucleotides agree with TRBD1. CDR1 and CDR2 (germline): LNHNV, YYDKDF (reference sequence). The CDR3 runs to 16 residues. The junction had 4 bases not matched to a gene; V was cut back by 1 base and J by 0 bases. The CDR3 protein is CATSRAGTGISYEQYF. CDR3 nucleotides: TGTGCCACCAGCAGAGCCGGGACAGGGATCTCCTACGAGCAGTACTTC.

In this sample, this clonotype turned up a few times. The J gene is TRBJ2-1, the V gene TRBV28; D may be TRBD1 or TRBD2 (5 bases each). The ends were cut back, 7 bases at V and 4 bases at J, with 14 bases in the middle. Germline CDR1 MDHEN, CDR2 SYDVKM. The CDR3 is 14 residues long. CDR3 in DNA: TGTGCCAGCATACCGGGACCGAGTTACAATGAGCAGTTCTTC. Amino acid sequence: CASIPGPSYNEQFF. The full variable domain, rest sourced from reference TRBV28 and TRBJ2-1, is DVKVTQSSRYLVKRTGEKVFLECVQDMDHENMFWYRQDPGLGLRLIYFSYDVKMKEKGDIPEGYSVSREKKERFSLILESASTNQTSMYLCASIPGPSYNEQFFGPGTRLTVL.

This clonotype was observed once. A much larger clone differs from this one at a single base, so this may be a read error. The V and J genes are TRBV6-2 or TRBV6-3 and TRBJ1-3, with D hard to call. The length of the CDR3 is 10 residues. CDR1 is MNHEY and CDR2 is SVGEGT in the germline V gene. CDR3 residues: CASGGNTVYF. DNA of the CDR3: TGTGCCAGCGGAGGAAACACCGTATATTTT.

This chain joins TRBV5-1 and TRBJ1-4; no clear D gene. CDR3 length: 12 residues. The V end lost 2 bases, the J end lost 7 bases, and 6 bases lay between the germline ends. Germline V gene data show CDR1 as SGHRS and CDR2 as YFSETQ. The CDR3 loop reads CASSLGSEKLFF. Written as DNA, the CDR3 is TGCGCCAGCAGCTTAGGGAGTGAAAAACTGTTTTTT.

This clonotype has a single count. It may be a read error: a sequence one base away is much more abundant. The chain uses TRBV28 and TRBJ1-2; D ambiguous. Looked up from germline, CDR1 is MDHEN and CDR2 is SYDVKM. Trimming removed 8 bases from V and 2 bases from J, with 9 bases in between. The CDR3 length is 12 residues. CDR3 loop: CASGQLNYGYTF. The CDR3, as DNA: TGTGCCAGCGGCCAACTCAACTATGGCTACACCTTC.

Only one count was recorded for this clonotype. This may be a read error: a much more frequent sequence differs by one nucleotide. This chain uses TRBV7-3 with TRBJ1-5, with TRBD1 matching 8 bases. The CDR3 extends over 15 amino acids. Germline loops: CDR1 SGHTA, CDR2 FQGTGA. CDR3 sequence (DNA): TGTGCCAGCACCAGGGGGCTAGGCAGCAATCAGCCCCGGCATTTT. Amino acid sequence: CASTRGLGSNQPRHF.

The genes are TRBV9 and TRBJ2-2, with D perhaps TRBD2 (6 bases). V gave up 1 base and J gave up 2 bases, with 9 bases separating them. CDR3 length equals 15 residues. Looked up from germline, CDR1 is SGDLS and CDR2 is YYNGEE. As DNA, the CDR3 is TGTGCCAGCAGCGTACGGGGAGGTAACACCGGGGAGCTGTTTTTT. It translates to CASSVRGGNTGELFF.

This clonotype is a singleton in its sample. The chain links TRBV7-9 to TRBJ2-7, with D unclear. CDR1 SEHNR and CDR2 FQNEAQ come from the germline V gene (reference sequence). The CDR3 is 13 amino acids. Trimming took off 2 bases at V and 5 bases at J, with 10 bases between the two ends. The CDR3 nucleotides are TGTGCCAGCAGCTTAACTCGGTGGGACGAGCAGTACTTC. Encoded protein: CASSLTRWDEQYF.

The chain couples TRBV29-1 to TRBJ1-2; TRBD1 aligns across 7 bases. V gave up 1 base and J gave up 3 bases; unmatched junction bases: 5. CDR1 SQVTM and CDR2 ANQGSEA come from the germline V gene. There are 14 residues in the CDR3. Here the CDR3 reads CSVEGQGRDYGYTF. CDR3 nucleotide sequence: TGCAGCGTTGAAGGACAGGGACGCGACTATGGCTACACCTTC.